This T cell receptor beta chain came from a study of T cells expressing NK-cell markers. Study background: HCMV seropositivity marked most of the eight sequenced donors; one was seronegative.

The cDNA for TCR beta came from 5'RACE template switching with UMIs. From the 5' RACE reads, TCRdb lists one entry per CDR3 protein and no DNA. The sample totals 350,000 to 450,000 distinct CDR3 sequences. General study results and limits: The leading position in the CD3+CD56-NKG2C+ fraction of several donors also went to these clonotypes.

As concerns this clonotype: Its target is not known.

The CDR3 consists of 17 residues. Germline assignment: CDR1 LGHDT and CDR2 YNNKEL (reference sequence). This sequence was found in a man aged 18 to 70 in good health. Sample: blood T cells: a sorted CD56 or NKG2C T cell subset, CD4+ or CD8+ T cells, or bulk PBMC T cells (not recorded which). V is TRBV3-1 and J is TRBJ2-5; TCRdb lists TRBD2, though no DNA is available to test this call. The chain's CDR3 is CASSARLAGGPQETQYF.